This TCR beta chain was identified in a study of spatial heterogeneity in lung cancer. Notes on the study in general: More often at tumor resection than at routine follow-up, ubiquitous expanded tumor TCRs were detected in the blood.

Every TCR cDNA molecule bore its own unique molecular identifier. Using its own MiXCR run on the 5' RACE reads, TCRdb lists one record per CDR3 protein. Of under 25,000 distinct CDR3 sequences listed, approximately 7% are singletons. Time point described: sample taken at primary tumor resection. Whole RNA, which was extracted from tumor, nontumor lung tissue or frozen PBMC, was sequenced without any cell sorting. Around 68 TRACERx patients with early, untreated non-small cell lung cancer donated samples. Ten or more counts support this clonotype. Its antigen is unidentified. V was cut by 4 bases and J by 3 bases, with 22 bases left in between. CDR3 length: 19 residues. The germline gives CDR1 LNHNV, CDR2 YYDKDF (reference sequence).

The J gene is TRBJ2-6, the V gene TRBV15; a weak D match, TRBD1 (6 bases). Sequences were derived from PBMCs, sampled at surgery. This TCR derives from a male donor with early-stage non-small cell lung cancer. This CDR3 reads CATSKLAGTWSSGANVLTF. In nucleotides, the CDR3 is TGTGCCACCAGCAAGCTTGCTGGGACATGGTCAAGTGGGGCCAACGTCCTGACTTTC.